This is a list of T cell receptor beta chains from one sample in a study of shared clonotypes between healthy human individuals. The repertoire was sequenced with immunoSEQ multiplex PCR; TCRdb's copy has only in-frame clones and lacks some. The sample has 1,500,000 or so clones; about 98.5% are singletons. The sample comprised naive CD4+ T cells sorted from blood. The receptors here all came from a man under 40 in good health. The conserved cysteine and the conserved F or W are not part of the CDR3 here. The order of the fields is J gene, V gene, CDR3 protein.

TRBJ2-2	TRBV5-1	ASSLAPKTFGQRSGRELF
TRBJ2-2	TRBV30	AWSLLYQGSGELF
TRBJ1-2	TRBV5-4	ASSLDGGYVDYGYT
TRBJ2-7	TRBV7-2	ASSRSGTGIYEQY
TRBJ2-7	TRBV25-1	ASSRGGRVHEQY
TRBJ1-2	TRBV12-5	ASGLATGAGYT
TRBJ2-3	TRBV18	ASSPGTADTQY
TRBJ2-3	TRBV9	ASSALAGVGFSDTQY
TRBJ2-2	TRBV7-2	ASSLIGKGELF
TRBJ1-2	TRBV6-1	ASSDSYGYT
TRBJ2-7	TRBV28	ASSLYPATHEQY
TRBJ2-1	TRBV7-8	ASRRMAGTGSYNEQF
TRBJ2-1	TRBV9	ASSATSGSYNEQF
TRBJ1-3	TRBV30	AWSVRAWSGNTIY
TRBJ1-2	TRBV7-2	ASSYMTGNYGYT
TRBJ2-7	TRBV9	ASTPLASSYEQY
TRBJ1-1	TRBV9	ASSVRGVDTEAF
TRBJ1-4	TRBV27	ASSPRRSSEKLF